The clone carrying this TCR beta chain has a count of ten or more. The antigen is unknown. TCRbeta library construction was performed incorporating unique molecular identifiers. Each CDR3 protein is one row after TCRdb ran MiXCR on the PCR reads. This table holds around 240,000 distinct CDR3 sequences, 6.5% to 9% found once. These data are taken from a study of T-cell reconstitution after alpha-beta-depleted transplantation in children. Study-wide findings and caveats: Once a year had passed after transplant, T-cell counts and diversity came mostly from newly produced T cells. Surviving recipient cells, namely T cells and thymic progenitors, were the source of high day-60 TCRbeta diversity in some patients. Several hundred graft clones that had expanded were reportedly the source of alpha-beta T cells about two months after transplant.

This CDR3 spans 13 amino acids. V lost 6 bases to trimming and J lost 8 bases; unmatched junction nucleotides: 6. CDR1 DFQATT and CDR2 SNEGSKA come from the germline V gene (reference sequence). The sequences come from PBMCs, mostly from graft donor cells, collected 180 days after TCRalphabeta/CD19-depleted stem cell transplant. The chain couples TRBV20-1 to TRBJ2-1, with 11 bases that match TRBD2. The TCR sequence derives from a male patient younger than 18 who had a stem cell transplant for acute lymphoblastic leukemia, so the T cells may come from the graft donor. As DNA, the CDR3 is TGCAGTGCGTGGACTAGCGGGTTATATGAGCAGTTCTTC. Translated, it gives CSAWTSGLYEQFF.